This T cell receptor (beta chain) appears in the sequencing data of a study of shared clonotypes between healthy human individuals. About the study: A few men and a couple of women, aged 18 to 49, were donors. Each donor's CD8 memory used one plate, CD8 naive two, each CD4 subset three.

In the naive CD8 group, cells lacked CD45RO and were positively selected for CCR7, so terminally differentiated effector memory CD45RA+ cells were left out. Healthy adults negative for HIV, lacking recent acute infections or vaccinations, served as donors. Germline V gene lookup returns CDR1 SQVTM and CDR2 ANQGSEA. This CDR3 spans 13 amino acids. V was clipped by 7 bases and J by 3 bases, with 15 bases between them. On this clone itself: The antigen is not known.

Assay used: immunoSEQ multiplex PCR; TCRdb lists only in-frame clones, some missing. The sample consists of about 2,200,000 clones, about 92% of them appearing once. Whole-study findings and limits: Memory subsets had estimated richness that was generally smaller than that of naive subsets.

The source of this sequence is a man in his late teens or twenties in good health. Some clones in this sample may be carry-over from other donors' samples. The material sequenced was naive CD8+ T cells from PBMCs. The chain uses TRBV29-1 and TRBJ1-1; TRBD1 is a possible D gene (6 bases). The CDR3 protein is CSAVGGRHTEAFF. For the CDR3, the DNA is TGCAGCGCAGTCGGGGGGCGACACACTGAAGCTTTCTTT.